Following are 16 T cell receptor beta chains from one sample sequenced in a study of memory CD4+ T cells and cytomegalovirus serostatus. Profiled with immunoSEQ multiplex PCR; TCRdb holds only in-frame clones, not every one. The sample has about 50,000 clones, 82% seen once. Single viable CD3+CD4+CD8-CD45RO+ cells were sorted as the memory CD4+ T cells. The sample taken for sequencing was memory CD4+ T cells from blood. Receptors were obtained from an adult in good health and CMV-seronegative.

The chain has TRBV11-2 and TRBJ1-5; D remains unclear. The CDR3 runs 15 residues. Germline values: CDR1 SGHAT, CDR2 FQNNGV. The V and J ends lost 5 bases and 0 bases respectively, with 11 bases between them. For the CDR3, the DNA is TGTGCCAGCAGCCAACAGATAGATAGCAATCAGCCCCAGCATTTT. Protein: CASSQQIDSNQPQHF.

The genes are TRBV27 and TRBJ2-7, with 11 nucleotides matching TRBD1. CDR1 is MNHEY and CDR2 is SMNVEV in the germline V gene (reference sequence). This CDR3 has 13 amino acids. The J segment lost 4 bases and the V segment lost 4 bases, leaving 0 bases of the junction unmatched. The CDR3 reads CASSWDRGYEQYF. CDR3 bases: TGTGCCAGCAGTTGGGACAGGGGGTACGAGCAGTACTTC.

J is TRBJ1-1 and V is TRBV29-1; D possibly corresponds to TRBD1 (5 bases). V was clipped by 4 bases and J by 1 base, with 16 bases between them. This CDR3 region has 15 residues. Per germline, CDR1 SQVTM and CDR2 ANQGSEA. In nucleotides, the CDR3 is TGCAGCGTTGTTTTAGGGGCCCAGGGGAACACTGAAGCTTTCTTT. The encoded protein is CSVVLGAQGNTEAFF. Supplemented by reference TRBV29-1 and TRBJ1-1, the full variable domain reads SAVISQKPSRDICQRGTSLTIQCQVDSQVTMMFWYRQQPGQSLTLIATANQGSEATYESGFVIDKFPISRPNLTFSTLTVSNMSPEDSSIYLCSVVLGAQGNTEAFFGQGTRLTVV.

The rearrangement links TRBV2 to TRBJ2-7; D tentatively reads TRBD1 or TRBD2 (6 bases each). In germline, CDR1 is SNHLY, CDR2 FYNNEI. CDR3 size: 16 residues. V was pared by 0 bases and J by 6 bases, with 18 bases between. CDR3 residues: CASSEALRGRTAEQYF. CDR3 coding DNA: TGTGCCAGCAGTGAAGCGCTTCGGGGGCGTACCGCCGAGCAGTACTTC. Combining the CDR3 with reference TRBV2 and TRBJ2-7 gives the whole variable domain EPEVTQTPSHQVTQMGQEVILRCVPISNHLYFYWYRQILGQKVEFLVSFYNNEISEKSEIFDDQFSVERPDGSNFTLKIRSTKLEDSAMYFCASSEALRGRTAEQYFGPGTRLTVT.

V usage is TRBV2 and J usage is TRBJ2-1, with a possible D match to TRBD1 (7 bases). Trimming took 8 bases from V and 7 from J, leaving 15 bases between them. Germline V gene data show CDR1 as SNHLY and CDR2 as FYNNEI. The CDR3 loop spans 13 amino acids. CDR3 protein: CASSWQGGNEQFF. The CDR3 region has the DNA TGTGCCAGCTCCTGGCAGGGGGGTAATGAGCAGTTCTTC.

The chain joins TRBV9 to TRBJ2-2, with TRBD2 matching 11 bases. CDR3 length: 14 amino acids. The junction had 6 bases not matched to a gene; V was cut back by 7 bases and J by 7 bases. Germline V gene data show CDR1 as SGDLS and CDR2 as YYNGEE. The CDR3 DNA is TGTGCCAGCCCTAGCGGGGGGCCTTTCGGGGAGCTGTTTTTT. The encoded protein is CASPSGGPFGELFF.

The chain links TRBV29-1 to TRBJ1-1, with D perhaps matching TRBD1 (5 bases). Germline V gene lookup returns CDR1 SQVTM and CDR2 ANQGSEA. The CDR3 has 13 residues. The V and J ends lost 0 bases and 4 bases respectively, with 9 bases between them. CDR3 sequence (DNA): TGCAGCGTTGAAGATGGGGCGAGCACTGAAGCTTTCTTT. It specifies CSVEDGASTEAFF.

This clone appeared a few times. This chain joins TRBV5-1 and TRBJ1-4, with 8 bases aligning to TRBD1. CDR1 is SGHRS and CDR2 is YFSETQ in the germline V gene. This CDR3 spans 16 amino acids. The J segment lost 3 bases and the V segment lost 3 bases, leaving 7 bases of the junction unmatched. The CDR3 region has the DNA TGCGCCAGCAGCTCAGGACAGGGAGGATCTAATGAAAAACTGTTTTTT. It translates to CASSSGQGGSNEKLFF.

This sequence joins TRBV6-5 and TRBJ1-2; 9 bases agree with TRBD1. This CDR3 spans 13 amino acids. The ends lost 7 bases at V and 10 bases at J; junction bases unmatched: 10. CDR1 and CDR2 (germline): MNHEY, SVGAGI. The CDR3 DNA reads TGTGCCAGCACGACAGGGGGATCTATGCACTACACCTTC. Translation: CASTTGGSMHYTF.

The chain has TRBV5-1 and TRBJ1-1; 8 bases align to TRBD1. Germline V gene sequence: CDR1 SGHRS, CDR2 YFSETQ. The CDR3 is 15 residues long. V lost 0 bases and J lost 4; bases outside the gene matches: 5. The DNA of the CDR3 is TGCGCCAGCAGCTTGGGGACAGGGCGGGTCACTGAAGCTTTCTTT. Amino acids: CASSLGTGRVTEAFF.

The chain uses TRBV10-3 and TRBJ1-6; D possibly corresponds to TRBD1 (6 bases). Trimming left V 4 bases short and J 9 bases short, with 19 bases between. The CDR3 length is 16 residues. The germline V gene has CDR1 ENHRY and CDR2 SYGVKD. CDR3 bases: TGTGCCATCAGTGCCTCAGGGGCGGTGGGGGGTTCACCCCTCCACTTT. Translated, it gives CAISASGAVGGSPLHF.

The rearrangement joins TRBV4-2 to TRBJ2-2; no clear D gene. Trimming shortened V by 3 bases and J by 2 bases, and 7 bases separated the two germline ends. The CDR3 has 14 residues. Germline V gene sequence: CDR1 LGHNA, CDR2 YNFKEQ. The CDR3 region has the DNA TGTGCCAGCAGCCACGTGACAAACACCGGGGAGCTGTTTTTT. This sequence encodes CASSHVTNTGELFF.

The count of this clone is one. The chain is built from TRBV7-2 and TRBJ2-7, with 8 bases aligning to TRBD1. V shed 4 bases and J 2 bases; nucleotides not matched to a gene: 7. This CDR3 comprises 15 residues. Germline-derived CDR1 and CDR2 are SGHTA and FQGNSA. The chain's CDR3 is CASSSRRDRPYEQYF. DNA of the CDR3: TGTGCCAGCAGCTCCCGCCGGGACAGGCCCTACGAGCAGTACTTC.

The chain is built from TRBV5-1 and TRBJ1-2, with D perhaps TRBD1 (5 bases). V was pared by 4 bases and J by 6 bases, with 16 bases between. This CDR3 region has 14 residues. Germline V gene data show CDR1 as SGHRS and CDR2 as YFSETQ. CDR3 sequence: CASSAVGVGDGYTF. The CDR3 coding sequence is TGCGCCAGCAGCGCCGTGGGGGTCGGGGATGGCTACACCTTC. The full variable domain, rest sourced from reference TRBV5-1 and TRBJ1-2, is KAGVTQTPRYLIKTRGQQVTLSCSPISGHRSVSWYQQTPGQGLQFLFEYFSETQRNKGNFPGRFSGRQFSNSRSEMNVSTLELGDSALYLCASSAVGVGDGYTFGSGTRLTVV.

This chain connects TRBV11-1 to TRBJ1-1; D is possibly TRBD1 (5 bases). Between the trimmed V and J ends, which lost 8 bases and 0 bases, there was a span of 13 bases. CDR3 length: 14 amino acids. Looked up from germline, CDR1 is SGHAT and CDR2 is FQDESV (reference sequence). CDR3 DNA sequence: TGTGCCAGCCGCTCCGACAGCCTGAACACTGAAGCTTTCTTT. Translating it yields CASRSDSLNTEAFF. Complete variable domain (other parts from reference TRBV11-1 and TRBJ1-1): EAEVAQSPRYKITEKSQAVAFWCDPISGHATLYWYRQILGQGPELLVQFQDESVVDDSQLPKDRFSAERLKGVDSTLKIQPAELGDSAMYLCASRSDSLNTEAFFGQGTRLTVV.

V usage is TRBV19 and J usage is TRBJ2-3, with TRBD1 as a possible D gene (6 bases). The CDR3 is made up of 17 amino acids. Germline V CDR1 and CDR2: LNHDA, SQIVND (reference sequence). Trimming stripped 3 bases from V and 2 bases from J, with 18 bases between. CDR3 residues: CASSILPDSSLTDTQYF. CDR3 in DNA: TGTGCCAGTAGTATCCTTCCGGACAGTAGCCTCACAGATACGCAGTATTTT.